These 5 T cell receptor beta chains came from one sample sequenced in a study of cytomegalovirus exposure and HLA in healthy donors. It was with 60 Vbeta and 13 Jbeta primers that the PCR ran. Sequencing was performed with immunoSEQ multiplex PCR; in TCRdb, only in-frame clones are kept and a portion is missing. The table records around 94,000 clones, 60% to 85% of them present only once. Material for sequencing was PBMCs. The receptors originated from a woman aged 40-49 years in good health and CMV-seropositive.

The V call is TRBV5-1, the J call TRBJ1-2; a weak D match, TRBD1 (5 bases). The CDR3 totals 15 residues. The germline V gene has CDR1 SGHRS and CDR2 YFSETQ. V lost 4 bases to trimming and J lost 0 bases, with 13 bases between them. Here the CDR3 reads CASSGGGTANYGYTF. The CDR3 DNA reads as TGCGCCAGCAGCGGCGGGGGGACGGCTAACTATGGCTACACCTTC.

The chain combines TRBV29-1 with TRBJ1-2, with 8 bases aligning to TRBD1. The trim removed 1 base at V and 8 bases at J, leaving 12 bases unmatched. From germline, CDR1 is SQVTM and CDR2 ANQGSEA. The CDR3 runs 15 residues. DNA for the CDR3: TGCAGCGTTGAAGCGGATGGACAGGGTTTTCGCGGCTACACCTTC. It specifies CSVEADGQGFRGYTF.

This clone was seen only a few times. This CDR3 is CASTNLIVNTEAFF. The CDR3, as DNA: TGTGCCAGTACTAACTTAATCGTAAACACTGAAGCTTTCTTT. This rearrangement joins TRBV19 to TRBJ1-1; D gene uncertain. Germline CDR1 is LNHDA and CDR2 is SQIVND (reference sequence). This CDR3 has 14 amino acids. The V gene lost 7 bases and the J gene lost 2 bases, with 14 bases spanning the gap.

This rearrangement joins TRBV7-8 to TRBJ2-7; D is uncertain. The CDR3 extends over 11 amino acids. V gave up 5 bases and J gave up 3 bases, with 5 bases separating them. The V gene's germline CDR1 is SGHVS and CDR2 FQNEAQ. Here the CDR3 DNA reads TGTGCCAGCAGCCCCGGCTACGAGCAGTACTTC. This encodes CASSPGYEQYF.

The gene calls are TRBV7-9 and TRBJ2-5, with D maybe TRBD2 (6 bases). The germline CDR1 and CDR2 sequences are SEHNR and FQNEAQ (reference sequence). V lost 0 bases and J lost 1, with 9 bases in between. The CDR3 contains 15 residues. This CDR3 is CASSLARGLQETQYF. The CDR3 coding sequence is TGTGCCAGCAGCTTAGCTCGGGGACTCCAAGAGACCCAGTACTTC.